A single sample gave rise to the 6 T cell receptor beta chains below, sequenced in a study of CD8 T cells in ankylosing spondylitis. TCRdb redid the calling of the 5' RACE reads with MiXCR, one entry per CDR3 protein. The repertoire holds about 130,000 distinct CDR3 sequences, approximately 9.7% seen once, with more than 3% in the top ten. The sequencing sample was made of blood, either unsorted or a sorted T cell fraction (not recorded which). These receptor sequences come from a male donor with ankylosing spondylitis or in good health (not recorded which).

This clonotype was observed a handful of times. The rearrangement uses TRBV12-3 or TRBV12-4 and TRBJ2-1; 8 bases match TRBD2. The J segment lost 7 bases and the V segment lost 6 bases, leaving 11 bases of the junction unmatched. This CDR3 contains 15 residues. CDR3 nucleotides: TGTGCCAGCAGCCAGAGCGGGAGTGGTGGGAATGAGCAGTTCTTC. The encoded protein is CASSQSGSGGNEQFF.

The rearrangement uses TRBV20-1 and TRBJ2-5, with 7 bases aligning to TRBD1. Germline V CDR1 and CDR2: DFQATT, SNEGSKA (reference sequence). This CDR3 comprises 13 residues. After removal of 3 bases from V and 1 base from J, the junction contained 2 bases not matched to a gene. The CDR3 reads CSARWTGQETQYF. The CDR3 nucleotides read TGCAGTGCTAGGTGGACAGGCCAAGAGACCCAGTACTTC.

This clonotype was recorded at least ten times. The chain links TRBV20-1 to TRBJ2-3; D call uncertain. The germline V gene has CDR1 DFQATT and CDR2 SNEGSKA (reference sequence). This CDR3 is 12 amino acids long. Deletions cut 6 bases from V and 6 bases from J, with 13 bases between. CDR3 coding DNA: TGCAGTGCGGTTAGAGATCCGGATACGCAGTATTTT. It encodes CSAVRDPDTQYF.

This clonotype was detected many times. The genes are TRBV28 and TRBJ2-6; D is possibly TRBD1 (6 bases). Germline CDR1 MDHEN, CDR2 SYDVKM. CDR3 length: 18 residues. Trimming stripped 4 bases from V and 2 bases from J, with 18 bases between. CDR3: CASSSYRVISTGANVLTF. CDR3 nucleotides: TGTGCCAGCAGTTCATACAGGGTGATTTCGACTGGGGCCAACGTCCTGACTTTC.

This clonotype was recorded many times. V is TRBV6-1 and J is TRBJ2-7; 9 bases are a match to TRBD1. CDR3 length: 14 amino acids. J lost 6 bases, V lost 10 bases, and 13 bases had no gene match. Germline lookup yields CDR1 MNHNS and CDR2 SASEGT. The chain's CDR3 is CATLQGQGIGEQYF. Here the CDR3 DNA reads TGTGCCACCTTACAGGGACAGGGTATCGGCGAGCAGTACTTC.

This clonotype was observed many times. The gene calls are TRBV29-1 and TRBJ2-1; 14 bases line up with TRBD2. The germline CDR1 and CDR2 sequences are SQVTM and ANQGSEA. V lost 7 bases to trimming and J lost 9 bases; unmatched junction nucleotides: 5. The CDR3 is 13 amino acids. The DNA of the CDR3 is TGCAGCGGAGGGACTAGCGGGAGTCGTGAGCAGTTCTTC. Amino acids: CSGGTSGSREQFF.